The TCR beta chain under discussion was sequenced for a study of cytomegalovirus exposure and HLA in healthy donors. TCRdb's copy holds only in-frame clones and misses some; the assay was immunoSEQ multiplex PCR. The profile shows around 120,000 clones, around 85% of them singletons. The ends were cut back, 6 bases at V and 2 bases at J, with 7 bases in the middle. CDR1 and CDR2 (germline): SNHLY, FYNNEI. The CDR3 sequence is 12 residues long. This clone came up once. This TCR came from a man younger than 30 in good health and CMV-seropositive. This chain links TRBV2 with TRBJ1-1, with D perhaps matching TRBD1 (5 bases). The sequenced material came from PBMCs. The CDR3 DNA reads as TGTGCCAGCAGACAGGAAAACACTGAAGCTTTCTTT. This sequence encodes CASRQENTEAFF.